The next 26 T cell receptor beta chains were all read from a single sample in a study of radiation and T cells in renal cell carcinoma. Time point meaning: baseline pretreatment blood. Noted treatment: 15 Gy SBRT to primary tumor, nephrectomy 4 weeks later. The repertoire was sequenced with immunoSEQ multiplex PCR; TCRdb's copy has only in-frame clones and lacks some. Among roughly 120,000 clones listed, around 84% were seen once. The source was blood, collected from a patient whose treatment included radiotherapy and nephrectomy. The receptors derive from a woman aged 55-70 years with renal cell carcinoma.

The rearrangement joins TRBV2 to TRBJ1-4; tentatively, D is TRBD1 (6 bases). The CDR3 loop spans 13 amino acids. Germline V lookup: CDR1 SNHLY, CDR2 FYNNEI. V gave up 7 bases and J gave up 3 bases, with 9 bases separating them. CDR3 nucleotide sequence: TGTGCCAGCATTAGGGGGGCTAATGAAAAACTGTTTTTT. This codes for CASIRGANEKLFF.

The CDR3 DNA reads TGTGCCAGCAGCCAACTACTAGCGGGTCCTGACAATGAGCAGTTCTTC. This sequence encodes CASSQLLAGPDNEQFF. V gene TRBV4-2 combines with J gene TRBJ2-1; 9 bases align to TRBD2. CDR3 length equals 16 residues. Germline-derived CDR1 and CDR2 are LGHNA and YNFKEQ. V shed 2 bases and J 5 bases; nucleotides not matched to a gene: 7.

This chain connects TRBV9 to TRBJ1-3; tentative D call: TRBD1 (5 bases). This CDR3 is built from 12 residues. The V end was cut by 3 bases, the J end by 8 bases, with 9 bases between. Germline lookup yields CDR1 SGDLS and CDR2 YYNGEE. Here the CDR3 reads CASSAREDTIYF. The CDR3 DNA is TGTGCCAGCAGCGCCAGGGAGGACACCATATATTTT.

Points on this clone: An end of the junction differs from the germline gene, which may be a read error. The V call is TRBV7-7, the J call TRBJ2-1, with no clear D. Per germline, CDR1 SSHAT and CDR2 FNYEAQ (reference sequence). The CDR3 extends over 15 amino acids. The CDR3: CASSHLDSSYNEQFF. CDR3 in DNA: TGTGCTAGCAGCCACCTAGACTCCTCCTACAATGAGCAGTTCTTC.

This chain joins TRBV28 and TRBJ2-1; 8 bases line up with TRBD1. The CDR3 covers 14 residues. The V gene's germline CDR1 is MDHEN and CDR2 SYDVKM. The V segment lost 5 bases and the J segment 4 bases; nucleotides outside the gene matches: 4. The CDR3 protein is CASSTRQGYNEQFF. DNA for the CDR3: TGTGCCAGCAGTACCCGACAGGGGTACAATGAGCAGTTCTTC. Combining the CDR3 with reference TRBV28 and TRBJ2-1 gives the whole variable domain DVKVTQSSRYLVKRTGEKVFLECVQDMDHENMFWYRQDPGLGLRLIYFSYDVKMKEKGDIPEGYSVSREKKERFSLILESASTNQTSMYLCASSTRQGYNEQFFGPGTRLTVL.

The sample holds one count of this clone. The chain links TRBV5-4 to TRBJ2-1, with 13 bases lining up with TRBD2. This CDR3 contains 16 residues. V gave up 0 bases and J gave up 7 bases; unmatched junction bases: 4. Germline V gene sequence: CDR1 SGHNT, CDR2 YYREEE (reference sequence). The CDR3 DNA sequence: TGTGCCAGCAGCTTGGAAGGACTAGCGGGGGCAAATGAGCAGTTCTTC. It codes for CASSLEGLAGANEQFF.

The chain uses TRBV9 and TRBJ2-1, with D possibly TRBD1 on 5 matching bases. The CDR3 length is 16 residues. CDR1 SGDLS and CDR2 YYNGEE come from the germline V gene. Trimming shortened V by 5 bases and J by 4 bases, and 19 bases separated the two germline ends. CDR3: CASSSPQGALYNEQFF. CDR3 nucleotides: TGTGCCAGCAGTTCCCCGCAGGGCGCTCTGTACAATGAGCAGTTCTTC.

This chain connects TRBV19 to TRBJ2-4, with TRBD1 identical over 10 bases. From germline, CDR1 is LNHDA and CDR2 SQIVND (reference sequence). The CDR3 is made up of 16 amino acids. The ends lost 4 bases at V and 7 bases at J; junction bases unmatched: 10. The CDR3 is CASSTRDRGPGNIQYF. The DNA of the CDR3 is TGTGCCAGTAGTACCCGGGACAGGGGCCCTGGGAACATTCAGTACTTC. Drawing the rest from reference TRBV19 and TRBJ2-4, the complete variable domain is DGGITQSPKYLFRKEGQNVTLSCEQNLNHDAMYWYRQDPGQGLRLIYYSQIVNDFQKGDIAEGYSVSREKKESFPLTVTSAQKNPTAFYLCASSTRDRGPGNIQYFGAGTRLSVL.

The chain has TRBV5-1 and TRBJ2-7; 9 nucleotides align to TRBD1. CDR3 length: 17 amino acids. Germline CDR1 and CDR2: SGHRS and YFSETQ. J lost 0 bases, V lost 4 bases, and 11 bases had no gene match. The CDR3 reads CASSPGQGRGGSYEQYF. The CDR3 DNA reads TGCGCCAGCAGCCCGGGACAGGGTAGGGGAGGCTCCTACGAGCAGTACTTC.

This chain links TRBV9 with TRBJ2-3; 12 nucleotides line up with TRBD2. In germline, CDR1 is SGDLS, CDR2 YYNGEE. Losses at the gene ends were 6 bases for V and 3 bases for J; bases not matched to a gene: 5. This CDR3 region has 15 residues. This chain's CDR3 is CASKRTSGMTDTQYF. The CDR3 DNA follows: TGTGCCAGCAAAAGGACTAGCGGGATGACAGATACGCAGTATTTT.

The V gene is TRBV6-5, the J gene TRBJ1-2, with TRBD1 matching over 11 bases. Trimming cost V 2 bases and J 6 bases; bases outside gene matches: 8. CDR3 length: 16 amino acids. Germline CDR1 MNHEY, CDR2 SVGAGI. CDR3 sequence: CASSYGWDRGGNGYTF. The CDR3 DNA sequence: TGTGCCAGCAGTTACGGTTGGGACAGGGGGGGAAATGGCTACACCTTC.

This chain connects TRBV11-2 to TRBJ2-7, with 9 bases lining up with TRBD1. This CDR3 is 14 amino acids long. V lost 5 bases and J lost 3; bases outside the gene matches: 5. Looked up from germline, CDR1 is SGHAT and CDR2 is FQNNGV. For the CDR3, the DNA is TGTGCCAGCAGCGCCGGGACAGGGAACTACGAGCAGTACTTC. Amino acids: CASSAGTGNYEQYF.

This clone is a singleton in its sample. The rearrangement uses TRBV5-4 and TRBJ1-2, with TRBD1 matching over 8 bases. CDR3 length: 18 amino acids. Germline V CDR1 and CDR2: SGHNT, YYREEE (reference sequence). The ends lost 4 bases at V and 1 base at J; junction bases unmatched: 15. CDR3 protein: CASSPGTARGPLNYGYTF. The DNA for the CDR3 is TGTGCCAGCAGCCCCGGGACAGCCAGGGGGCCCCTTAACTATGGCTACACCTTC.

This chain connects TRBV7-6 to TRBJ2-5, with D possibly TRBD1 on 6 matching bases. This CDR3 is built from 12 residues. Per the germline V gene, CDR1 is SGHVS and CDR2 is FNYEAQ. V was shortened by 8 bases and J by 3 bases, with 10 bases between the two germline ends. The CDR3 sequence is CASGTWEETQYF. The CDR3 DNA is TGTGCCAGCGGGACATGGGAAGAGACCCAGTACTTC.

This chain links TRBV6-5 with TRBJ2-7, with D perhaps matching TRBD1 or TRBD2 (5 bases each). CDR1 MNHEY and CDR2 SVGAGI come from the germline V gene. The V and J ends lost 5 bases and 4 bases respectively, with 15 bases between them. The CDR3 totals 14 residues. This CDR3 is CASSDWGRGYEQYF. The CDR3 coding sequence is TGTGCCAGCAGTGATTGGGGACGAGGGTACGAGCAGTACTTC.

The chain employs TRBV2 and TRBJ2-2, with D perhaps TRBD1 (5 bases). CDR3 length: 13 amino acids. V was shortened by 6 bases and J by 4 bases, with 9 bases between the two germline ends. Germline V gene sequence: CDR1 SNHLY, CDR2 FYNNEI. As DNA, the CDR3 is TGTGCCAGCAGGGGGCAAGGCACCGGGGAGCTGTTTTTT. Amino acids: CASRGQGTGELFF.

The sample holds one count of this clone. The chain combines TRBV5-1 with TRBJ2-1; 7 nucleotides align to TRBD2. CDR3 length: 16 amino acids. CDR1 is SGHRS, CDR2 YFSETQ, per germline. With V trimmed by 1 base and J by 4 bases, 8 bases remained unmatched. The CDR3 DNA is TGCGCCAGCAGCTTGTTTGGGGGGAGGGATTACAATGAGCAGTTCTTC. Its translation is CASSLFGGRDYNEQFF. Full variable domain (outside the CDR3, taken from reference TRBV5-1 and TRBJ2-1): KAGVTQTPRYLIKTRGQQVTLSCSPISGHRSVSWYQQTPGQGLQFLFEYFSETQRNKGNFPGRFSGRQFSNSRSEMNVSTLELGDSALYLCASSLFGGRDYNEQFFGPGTRLTVL.

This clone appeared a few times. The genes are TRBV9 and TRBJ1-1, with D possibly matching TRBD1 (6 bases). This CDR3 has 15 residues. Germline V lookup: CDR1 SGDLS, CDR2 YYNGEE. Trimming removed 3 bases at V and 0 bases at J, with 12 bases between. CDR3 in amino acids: CASSAQDRLNTEAFF. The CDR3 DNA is TGTGCCAGCAGCGCCCAGGACAGATTGAACACTGAAGCTTTCTTT.

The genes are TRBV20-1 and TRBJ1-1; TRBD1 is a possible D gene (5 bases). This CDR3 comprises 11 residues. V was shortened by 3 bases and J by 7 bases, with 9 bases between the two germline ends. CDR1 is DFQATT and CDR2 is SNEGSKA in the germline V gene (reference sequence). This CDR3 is CSASRDVEAFF. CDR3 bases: TGCAGTGCTAGCAGGGACGTTGAAGCTTTCTTT.

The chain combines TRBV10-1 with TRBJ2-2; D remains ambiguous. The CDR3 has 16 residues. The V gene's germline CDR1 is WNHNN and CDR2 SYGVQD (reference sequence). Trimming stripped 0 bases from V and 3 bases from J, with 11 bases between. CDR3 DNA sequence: TGCGCCAGCAGTGAGTCGAAGTCCGGGTACACCGGGGAGCTGTTTTTT. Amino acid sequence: CASSESKSGYTGELFF.

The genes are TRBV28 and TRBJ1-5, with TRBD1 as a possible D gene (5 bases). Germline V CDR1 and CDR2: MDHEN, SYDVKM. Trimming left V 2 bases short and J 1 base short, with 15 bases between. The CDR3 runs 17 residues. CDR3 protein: CASSLPPRRGSNQPQHF. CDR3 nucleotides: TGTGCCAGCAGTTTACCCCCTCGACGGGGGAGCAATCAGCCCCAGCATTTT. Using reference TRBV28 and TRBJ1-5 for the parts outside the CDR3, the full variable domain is DVKVTQSSRYLVKRTGEKVFLECVQDMDHENMFWYRQDPGLGLRLIYFSYDVKMKEKGDIPEGYSVSREKKERFSLILESASTNQTSMYLCASSLPPRRGSNQPQHFGDGTRLSIL.

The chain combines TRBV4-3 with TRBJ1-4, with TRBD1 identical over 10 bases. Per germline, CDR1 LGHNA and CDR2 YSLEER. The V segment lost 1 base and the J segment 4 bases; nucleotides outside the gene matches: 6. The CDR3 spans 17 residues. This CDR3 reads CASSQGSTGGYNEKLFF. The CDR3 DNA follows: TGCGCCAGCAGCCAAGGATCGACAGGGGGCTATAATGAAAAACTGTTTTTT.

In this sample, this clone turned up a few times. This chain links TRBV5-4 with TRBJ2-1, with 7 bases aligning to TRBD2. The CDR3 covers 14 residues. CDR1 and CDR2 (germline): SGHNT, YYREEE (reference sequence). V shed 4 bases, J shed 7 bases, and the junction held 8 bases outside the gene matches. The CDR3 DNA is TGTGCCAGCAGCCCGGGAGGCGTAGGGAATGAGCAGTTCTTC. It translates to CASSPGGVGNEQFF.

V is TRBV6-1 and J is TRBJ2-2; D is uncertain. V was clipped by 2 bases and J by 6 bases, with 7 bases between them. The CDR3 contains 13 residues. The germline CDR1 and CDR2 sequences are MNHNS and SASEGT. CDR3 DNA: TGTGCCAGCAGTGAATTGGTTTCCGGGGAGCTGTTTTTT. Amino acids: CASSELVSGELFF.

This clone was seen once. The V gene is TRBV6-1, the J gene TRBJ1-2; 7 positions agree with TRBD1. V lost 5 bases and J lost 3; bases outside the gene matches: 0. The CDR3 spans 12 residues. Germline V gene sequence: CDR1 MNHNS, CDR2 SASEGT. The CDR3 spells CASSTGDYGYTF. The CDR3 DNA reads TGTGCCAGCAGTACAGGGGACTATGGCTACACCTTC.

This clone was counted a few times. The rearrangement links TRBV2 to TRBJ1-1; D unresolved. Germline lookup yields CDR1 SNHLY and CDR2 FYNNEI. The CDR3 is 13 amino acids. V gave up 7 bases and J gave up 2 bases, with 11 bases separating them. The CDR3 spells CASTRLPNTEAFF. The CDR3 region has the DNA TGTGCCAGCACTCGACTGCCTAACACTGAAGCTTTCTTT.